This T cell receptor beta chain was sequenced during a study of blood T cell repertoires in COVID-19. About the study: The study drew acute and convalescent COVID-19 samples from the United States, Italy and Spain. Sources were T cells, B-cell-depleted T cells, or PBMCs; the material itself was cDNA or gDNA.

As handled by the study authors: Reference gene primer amplification gave estimated nucleated cell counts. Repertoires were generated with immunoSEQ multiplex PCR, while TCRdb's copy carries only in-frame clones and drops some. Clone size and V and J calls were adopted from that table, with D and trimming inferred from the DNA. The sample contains more than 70,000 clones, 82% of which appear only once. V was clipped by 2 bases and J by 1 base, with 8 bases between them. This CDR3 is built from 14 residues. Germline lookup yields CDR1 MNHEY and CDR2 SMNVEV (reference sequence). This chain uses TRBV27 with TRBJ1-1, with a possible D match to TRBD1 (6 bases). This clonotype was sampled from a woman aged 65 to 85 with acute or convalescent COVID-19. The specimen sequenced was peripheral blood. The CDR3 coding sequence is TGTGCCAGCAGTTTAATCAGGGGGAACACTGAAGCTTTCTTT. This sequence encodes CASSLIRGNTEAFF.